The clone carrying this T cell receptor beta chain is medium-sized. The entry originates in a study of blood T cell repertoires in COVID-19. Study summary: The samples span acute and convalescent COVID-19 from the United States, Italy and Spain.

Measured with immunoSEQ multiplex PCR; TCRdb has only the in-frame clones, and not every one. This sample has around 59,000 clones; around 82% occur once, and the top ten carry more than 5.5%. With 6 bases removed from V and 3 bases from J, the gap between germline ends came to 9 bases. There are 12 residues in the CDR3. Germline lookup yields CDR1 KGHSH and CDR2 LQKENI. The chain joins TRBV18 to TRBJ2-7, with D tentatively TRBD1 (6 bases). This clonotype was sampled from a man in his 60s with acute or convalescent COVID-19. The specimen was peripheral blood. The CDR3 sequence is CASSPDSYEQYF. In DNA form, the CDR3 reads TGTGCCAGCTCTCCGGACAGCTACGAGCAGTACTTC.